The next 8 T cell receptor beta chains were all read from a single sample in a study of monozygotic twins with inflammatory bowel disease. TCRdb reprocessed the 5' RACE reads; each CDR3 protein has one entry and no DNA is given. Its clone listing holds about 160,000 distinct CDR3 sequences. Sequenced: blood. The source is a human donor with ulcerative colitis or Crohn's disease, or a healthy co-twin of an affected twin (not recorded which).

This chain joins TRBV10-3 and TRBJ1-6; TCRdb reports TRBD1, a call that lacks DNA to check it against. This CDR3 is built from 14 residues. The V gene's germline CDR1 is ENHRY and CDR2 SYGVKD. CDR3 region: CAISGGQNNSPLHF.

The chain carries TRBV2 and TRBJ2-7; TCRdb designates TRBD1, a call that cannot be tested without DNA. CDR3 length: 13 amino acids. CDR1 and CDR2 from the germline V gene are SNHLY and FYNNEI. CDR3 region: CASGALRSYEQYF.

CDR3 sequence: CASSQGGGYNEQFF. The chain combines TRBV7-9 with TRBJ2-1; the D gene TCRdb calls, TRBD2, cannot be checked with no DNA. The CDR3 extends over 14 amino acids. The V gene's germline CDR1 is SEHNR and CDR2 FQNEAQ (reference sequence).

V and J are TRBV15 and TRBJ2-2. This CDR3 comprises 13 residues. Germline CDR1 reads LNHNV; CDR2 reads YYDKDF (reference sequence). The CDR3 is CATSSEVSGELFF.

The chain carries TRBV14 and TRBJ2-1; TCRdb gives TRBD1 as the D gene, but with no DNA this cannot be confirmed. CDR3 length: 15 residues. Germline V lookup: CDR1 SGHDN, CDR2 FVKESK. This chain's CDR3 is CASSPWAGPRREQFF.

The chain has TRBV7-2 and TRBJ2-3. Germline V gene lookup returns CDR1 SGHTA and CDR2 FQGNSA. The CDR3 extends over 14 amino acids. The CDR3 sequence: CASSLYGGTDTQYF.

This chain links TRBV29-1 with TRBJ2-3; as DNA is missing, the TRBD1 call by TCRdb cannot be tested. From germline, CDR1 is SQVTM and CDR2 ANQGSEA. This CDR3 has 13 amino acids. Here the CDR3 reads CSVVRGPEDTQYF.

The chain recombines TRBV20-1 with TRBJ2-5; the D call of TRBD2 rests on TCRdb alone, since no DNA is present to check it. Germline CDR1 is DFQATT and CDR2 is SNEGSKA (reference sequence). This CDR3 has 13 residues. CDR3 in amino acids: CSANPGGAETQYF.